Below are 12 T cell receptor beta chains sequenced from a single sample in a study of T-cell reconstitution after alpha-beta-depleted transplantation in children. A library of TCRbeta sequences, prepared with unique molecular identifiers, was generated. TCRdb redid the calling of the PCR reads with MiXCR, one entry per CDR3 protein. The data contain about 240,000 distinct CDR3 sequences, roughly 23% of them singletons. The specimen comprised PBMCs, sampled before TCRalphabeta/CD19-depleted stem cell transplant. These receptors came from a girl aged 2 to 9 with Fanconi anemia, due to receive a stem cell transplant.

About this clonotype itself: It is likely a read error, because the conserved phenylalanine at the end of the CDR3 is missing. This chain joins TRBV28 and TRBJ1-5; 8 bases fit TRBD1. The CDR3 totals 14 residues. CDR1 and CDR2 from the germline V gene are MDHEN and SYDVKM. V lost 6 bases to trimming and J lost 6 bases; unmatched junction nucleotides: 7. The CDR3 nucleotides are TGTGCCAGCAGATTCAGGGGGCTCAGTCAGCCCCAGCATCTT. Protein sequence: CASRFRGLSQPQHL.

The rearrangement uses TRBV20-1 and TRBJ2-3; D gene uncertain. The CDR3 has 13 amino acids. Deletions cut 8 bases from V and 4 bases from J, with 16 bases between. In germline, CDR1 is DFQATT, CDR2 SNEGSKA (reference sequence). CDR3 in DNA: TGCAGTCCCCTTATTCGGTCGCCAGATACGCAGTATTTT. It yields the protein CSPLIRSPDTQYF.

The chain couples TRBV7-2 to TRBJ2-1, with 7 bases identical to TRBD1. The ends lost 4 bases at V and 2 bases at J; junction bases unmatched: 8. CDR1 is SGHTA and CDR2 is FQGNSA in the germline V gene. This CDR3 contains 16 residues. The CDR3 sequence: CASSSLGQGAYNEQFF. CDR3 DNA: TGTGCCAGCAGCTCCTTGGGGCAGGGGGCCTACAATGAGCAGTTCTTC.

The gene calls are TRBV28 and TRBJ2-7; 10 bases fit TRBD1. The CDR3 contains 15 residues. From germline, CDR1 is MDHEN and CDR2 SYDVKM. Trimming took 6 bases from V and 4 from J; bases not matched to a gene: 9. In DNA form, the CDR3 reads TGTGCCAGCAGCACCCCGGGACAGGGGCTTTACGAGCAGTACTTC. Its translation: CASSTPGQGLYEQYF.

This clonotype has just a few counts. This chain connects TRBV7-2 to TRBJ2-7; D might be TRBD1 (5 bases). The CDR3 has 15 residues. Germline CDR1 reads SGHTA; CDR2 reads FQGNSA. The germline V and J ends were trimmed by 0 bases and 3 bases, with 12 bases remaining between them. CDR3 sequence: CASSLATEGNYEQYF. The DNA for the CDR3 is TGTGCCAGCAGCTTAGCGACAGAAGGGAACTACGAGCAGTACTTC.

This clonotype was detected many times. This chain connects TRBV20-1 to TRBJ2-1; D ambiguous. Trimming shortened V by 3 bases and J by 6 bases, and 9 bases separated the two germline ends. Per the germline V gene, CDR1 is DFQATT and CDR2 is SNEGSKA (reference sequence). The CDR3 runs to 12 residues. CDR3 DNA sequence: TGCAGTGCTAGTAGGATAGGCAATGAGCAGTTCTTC. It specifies CSASRIGNEQFF.

The CDR3 DNA follows: TGTGCCATCAGTGGCCGGGACAGGGCCGAGTACGAGCAGTACTTC. Residues: CAISGRDRAEYEQYF. The rearrangement links TRBV10-3 to TRBJ2-7; 9 bases align to TRBD1. The V segment lost 4 bases and the J segment 4 bases; nucleotides outside the gene matches: 8. Per the germline V gene, CDR1 is ENHRY and CDR2 is SYGVKD. CDR3 size: 15 residues.

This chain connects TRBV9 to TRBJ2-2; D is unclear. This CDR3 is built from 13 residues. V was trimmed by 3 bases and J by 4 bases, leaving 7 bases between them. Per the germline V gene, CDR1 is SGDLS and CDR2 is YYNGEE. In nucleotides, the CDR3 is TGTGCCAGCAGCGCCACGAGCACCGGGGAGCTGTTTTTT. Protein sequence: CASSATSTGELFF.

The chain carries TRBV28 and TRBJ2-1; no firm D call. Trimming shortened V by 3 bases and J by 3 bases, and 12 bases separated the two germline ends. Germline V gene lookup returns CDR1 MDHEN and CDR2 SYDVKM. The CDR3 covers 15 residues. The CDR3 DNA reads TGTGCCAGCAGTTTTCGAGCAGATTACTACAATGAGCAGTTCTTC. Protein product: CASSFRADYYNEQFF.

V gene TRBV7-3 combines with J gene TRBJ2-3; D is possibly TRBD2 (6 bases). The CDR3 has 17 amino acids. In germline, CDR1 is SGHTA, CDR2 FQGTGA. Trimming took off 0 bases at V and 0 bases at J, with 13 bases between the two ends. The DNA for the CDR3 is TGTGCCAGCAGCTTAACGGACTATGGGCTCAGCACAGATACGCAGTATTTT. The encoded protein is CASSLTDYGLSTDTQYF. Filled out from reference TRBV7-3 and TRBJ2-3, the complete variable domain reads GAGVSQTPSNKVTEKGKYVELRCDPISGHTALYWYRQSLGQGPEFLIYFQGTGAADDSGLPNDRFFAVRPEGSVSTLKIQRTERGDSAVYLCASSLTDYGLSTDTQYFGPGTRLTVL.

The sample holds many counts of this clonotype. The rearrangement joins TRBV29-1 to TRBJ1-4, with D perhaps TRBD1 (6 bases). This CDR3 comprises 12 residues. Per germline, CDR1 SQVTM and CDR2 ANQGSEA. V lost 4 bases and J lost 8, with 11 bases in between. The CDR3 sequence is CSVVEGGEKLFF. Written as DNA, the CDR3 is TGCAGCGTTGTAGAGGGGGGCGAAAAACTGTTTTTT.

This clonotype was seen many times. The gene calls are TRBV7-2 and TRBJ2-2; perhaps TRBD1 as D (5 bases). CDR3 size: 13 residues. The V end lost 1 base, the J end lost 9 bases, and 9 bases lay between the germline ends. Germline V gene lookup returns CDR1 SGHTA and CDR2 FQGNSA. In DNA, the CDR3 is TGTGCCAGCAGCTTAGTCCAGGGCCGGGAGCTGTTTTTT. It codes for CASSLVQGRELFF.